These 14 T cell receptor beta chains were all obtained from the same sample, sequenced in a study of T cells in Graves' hyperthyroidism and ophthalmopathy. What was amplified from RNA transcripts were TCR beta CDR3 regions. HTBI primers drove first-round RT-PCR of the TCR CDR3. TCRdb re-called the multiplex PCR reads through MiXCR, storing one row per CDR3 protein. The sample records about 640,000 distinct CDR3 sequences, roughly 20% being singletons. The sample consisted of blood. The receptors stem from a man aged 25 to 40 with Graves' ophthalmopathy.

This clonotype was counted only a few times. The rearrangement joins TRBV5-4 to TRBJ2-3; tentative D call: TRBD2 (6 bases). Germline CDR1 and CDR2: SGHNT and YYREEE (reference sequence). The V end was cut by 1 base, the J end by 2 bases, with 11 bases between. The CDR3 has 15 amino acids. The CDR3 here is CASSLSTRDTDTQYF. In nucleotides, the CDR3 is TGTGCCAGCAGCTTGTCGACGCGGGACACAGATACGCAGTATTTT.

In its sample, this clonotype was seen many times. The chain links TRBV20-1 to TRBJ2-7, with 9 bases identical to TRBD2. The length of the CDR3 is 15 residues. The ends lost 6 bases at V and 5 bases at J; junction bases unmatched: 14. Germline V gene data show CDR1 as DFQATT and CDR2 as SNEGSKA (reference sequence). The CDR3 DNA follows: TGCAGTGCGAGTCGGTCTAGCGGGATCATCAACGAGCAGTACTTC. Residues: CSASRSSGIINEQYF.

The rearrangement uses TRBV6-1 and TRBJ1-1; D not resolved. CDR3 length: 12 amino acids. Germline V CDR1 and CDR2: MNHNS, SASEGT. V shed 6 bases and J shed 11 bases, with 16 bases lying between them. The CDR3: CASSEFSRPAFF. The CDR3 bases are TGTGCCAGCAGCGAATTCAGCCGCCCGGCTTTCTTT.

This clonotype has ten or more counts. This rearrangement joins TRBV4-2 to TRBJ1-5; a weak D match, TRBD1 (5 bases). CDR1 LGHNA and CDR2 YNFKEQ come from the germline V gene. V lost 0 bases and J 1 base, leaving 7 bases between the germline ends. There are 15 residues in the CDR3. The CDR3 region has the DNA TGTGCCAGCAGCCAAGAGGGGCGGAGCAATCAGCCCCAGCATTTT. The encoded protein is CASSQEGRSNQPQHF.

This clonotype was observed a few times. V usage is TRBV6-5 and J usage is TRBJ2-2, with 11 bases matching TRBD2. The germline CDR1 and CDR2 sequences are MNHEY and SVGAGI. CDR3 length equals 17 residues. Trimming removed 2 bases from V and 2 bases from J; junction bases left unmatched: 4. The DNA of the CDR3 is TGTGCCAGCAGTTACGGGGGACTAGCGGCCAACACCGGGGAGCTGTTTTTT. This encodes CASSYGGLAANTGELFF.

This clonotype has a handful of counts. The rearrangement uses TRBV27 and TRBJ2-5; either TRBD1 or TRBD2 may supply D (6 bases each). Germline assignment: CDR1 MNHEY and CDR2 SMNVEV (reference sequence). The CDR3 sequence is 18 residues long. The V gene lost 3 bases and the J gene lost 5 bases, with 25 bases spanning the gap. This chain's CDR3 is CASSLGRGRGGDWETQYF. In nucleotides, the CDR3 is TGTGCCAGCAGTTTGGGCAGGGGCCGTGGTGGGGACTGGGAGACCCAGTACTTC.

CDR3 loop: CASSQDGSIGQPQHF. The CDR3 nucleotides are TGCGCCAGCAGCCAAGATGGCAGTATAGGACAGCCCCAGCATTTT. The chain couples TRBV4-3 to TRBJ1-5, with D hard to call. The V gene's germline CDR1 is LGHNA and CDR2 YSLEER. This CDR3 region has 15 residues. V lost 0 bases, J lost 7 bases, and 13 bases lay in between.

This clonotype occurred many times. The J gene is TRBJ2-3, the V gene TRBV6-1; 8 bases match TRBD2. There are 16 residues in the CDR3. V dropped 6 bases and J dropped 5; count of bases not matched to a gene: 13. The germline gives CDR1 MNHNS, CDR2 SASEGT. The CDR3 spells CASSGPSGSGVDTQYF. Here the CDR3 DNA reads TGTGCCAGCAGCGGACCCAGCGGGAGCGGTGTAGATACGCAGTATTTT.

This clonotype turned up a few times. The V gene is TRBV28, the J gene TRBJ1-2, with D tentatively TRBD1 (5 bases). V lost 7 bases and J lost 4, with 13 bases in between. The CDR3 totals 13 residues. Looked up from germline, CDR1 is MDHEN and CDR2 is SYDVKM. The CDR3 nucleotides are TGTGCCAGCACCTGGGGGGACGGCTATGGCTACACCTTC. The encoded protein is CASTWGDGYGYTF.

This clonotype has only a few counts. The chain recombines TRBV19 with TRBJ1-1; D gene ambiguous. Trimming stripped 3 bases from V and 8 bases from J, with 13 bases between. The CDR3 sequence is 13 residues long. Germline assignment: CDR1 LNHDA and CDR2 SQIVND (reference sequence). This CDR3 reads CASSIPGLYEAFF. Written as DNA, the CDR3 is TGTGCCAGTAGTATCCCCGGCCTGTACGAAGCTTTCTTT. The variable domain in full, with the rest retrieved from reference TRBV19 and TRBJ1-1, is DGGITQSPKYLFRKEGQNVTLSCEQNLNHDAMYWYRQDPGQGLRLIYYSQIVNDFQKGDIAEGYSVSREKKESFPLTVTSAQKNPTAFYLCASSIPGLYEAFFGQGTRLTVV.

The chain combines TRBV28 with TRBJ2-2, with TRBD1 matching 8 bases. V was pared by 3 bases and J by 6 bases, with 6 bases of the junction left unmatched. CDR3 size: 15 residues. The germline V gene encodes CDR1 MDHEN and CDR2 SYDVKM. DNA of the CDR3: TGTGCCAGCAGTTTCGACAGGGGTAGTCCCGGGGAGCTGTTTTTT. This sequence encodes CASSFDRGSPGELFF.

The J gene is TRBJ2-1, the V gene TRBV20-1; 14 bases are a match to TRBD2. Looked up from germline, CDR1 is DFQATT and CDR2 is SNEGSKA (reference sequence). Unmatched junction bases numbered 20, after V lost 6 bases and J lost 10 bases. This CDR3 has 18 amino acids. CDR3 DNA: TGCAGTGCCACCGGGACTAGCGGGAGTAGGGGTTCCAATTACGAGCAGTTCTTC. Translation: CSATGTSGSRGSNYEQFF.

This clonotype was counted between two and nine times. The V call is TRBV6-1, the J call TRBJ2-7; 7 bases agree with TRBD1. This CDR3 contains 16 residues. The germline V gene has CDR1 MNHNS and CDR2 SASEGT. The V gene end was trimmed by 2 bases and the J gene end by 2 bases; junction bases not matched to a gene: 9. The CDR3 region is CASSELGGRFTYEQYF. The CDR3 DNA sequence: TGTGCCAGCAGTGAATTAGGGGGCAGATTCACCTACGAGCAGTACTTC.

The rearrangement joins TRBV7-6 to TRBJ2-3, with 7 bases matching TRBD2. The CDR3 has 16 amino acids. Unmatched junction bases numbered 8, after V lost 1 base and J lost 4 bases. Per the germline V gene, CDR1 is SGHVS and CDR2 is FNYEAQ. The CDR3 nucleotides are TGTGCCAGCAGCTTAGTTATCTCGGGAGGCCCAGATACGCAGTATTTT. Its protein product is CASSLVISGGPDTQYF.